The entry that follows covers one T cell receptor beta chain sequence. The data originate from a study of T cells in Graves' hyperthyroidism and ophthalmopathy. Criteria for exclusion of patients were uncontrolled infection, other autoimmune disease, pregnancy or lactation. Based on clinical symptoms, serum thyroxine and TRAb, thyroid ultrasound and orbital computed tomography, diagnoses were reached. CDR1 SQVTM and CDR2 ANQGSEA come from the germline V gene. The CDR3 has 16 residues. With V trimmed by 4 bases and J by 0 bases, 6 bases remained unmatched. RNA transcripts provided the source from which TCR beta CDR3 regions were amplified. When the TCR CDR3 underwent first-round RT-PCR, the HTBI primer set was used. TCRdb re-called the multiplex PCR reads with MiXCR, one entry per CDR3 protein. The sample has hundreds of thousands of distinct CDR3 sequences, about two fifths seen once.

The sequence derives from a man between 18 and 35 years old with Graves' hyperthyroidism. The sample comprised blood. This chain links TRBV29-1 with TRBJ1-5, with 10 bases aligning to TRBD1. CDR3 sequence reads: CSVVWGTGDSNQPQHF. CDR3 nucleotides: TGCAGCGTTGTATGGGGGACAGGGGATAGCAATCAGCCCCAGCATTTT.